Shown below are 26 T cell receptor beta chains from a single sample sequenced in a study of T-cell reconstitution after alpha-beta-depleted transplantation in children. Preparation of the TCRbeta library was carried out with unique molecular identifiers. Each CDR3 protein gets one entry after TCRdb re-called the PCR reads with MiXCR. This table holds roughly 490,000 distinct CDR3 sequences, 10% to 12% found once. This sample comprised PBMCs, mostly from graft donor cells, obtained 180 days after TCRalphabeta/CD19-depleted stem cell transplant. The source of these receptors is a female patient under 10 years old who had a stem cell transplant for aplastic anemia, so the T cells may come from the graft donor.

This clonotype was detected a few times. This chain connects TRBV12-3 or TRBV12-4 to TRBJ1-1; D is perhaps TRBD1 (5 bases). The ends were cut back, 6 bases at V and 3 bases at J, with 20 bases in the middle. The CDR3 consists of 16 residues. The CDR3 coding sequence is TGTGCCAGCAGGCTACCTGAATTGGGAGGGGACACTGAAGCTTTCTTT. It is translated as CASRLPELGGDTEAFF.

This clonotype showed up many times. CDR3 amino acids: CASTFDGTHSPLHF. CDR3 DNA sequence: TGCGCCAGCACCTTCGACGGAACTCATTCACCCCTCCACTTT. The V call is TRBV5-1, the J call TRBJ1-6; no clear D gene. Trimming pared 6 bases from V and 8 bases from J, leaving 15 bases between. Germline V CDR1 and CDR2: SGHRS, YFSETQ. This CDR3 has 14 residues. The full variable domain, completed using reference TRBV5-1 and TRBJ1-6, is KAGVTQTPRYLIKTRGQQVTLSCSPISGHRSVSWYQQTPGQGLQFLFEYFSETQRNKGNFPGRFSGRQFSNSRSEMNVSTLELGDSALYLCASTFDGTHSPLHFGNGTRLTVT.

This clonotype has at least ten counts. The chain is built from TRBV29-1 and TRBJ2-3; 9 bases match TRBD2. V gave up 4 bases and J gave up 5 bases; unmatched junction bases: 7. This CDR3 has 14 residues. CDR1 and CDR2 from the germline V gene are SQVTM and ANQGSEA. CDR3 nucleotide sequence: TGCAGCGTTGGAAGCGGGAGGCCCCTAGATACGCAGTATTTT. Amino acids: CSVGSGRPLDTQYF.

This clonotype was seen ten or more times. The rearrangement links TRBV5-1 to TRBJ2-1; 7 bases are shared with TRBD2. V shed 6 bases and J 5 bases; nucleotides not matched to a gene: 11. The CDR3 runs to 15 residues. Germline CDR1 SGHRS, CDR2 YFSETQ. The DNA of the CDR3 is TGCGCCAGCACCCCTGGGCTAGCGGTAAACAATGAGCAGTTCTTC. Translation gives CASTPGLAVNNEQFF.

The J gene is TRBJ1-1, the V gene TRBV7-9; perhaps TRBD1 as D (5 bases). From germline, CDR1 is SEHNR and CDR2 FQNEAQ (reference sequence). Deletions cut 5 bases from V and 2 bases from J, with 15 bases between. CDR3 length: 15 amino acids. The CDR3: CASSEVGDVNTEAFF. The CDR3 coding sequence is TGTGCCAGCAGCGAGGTCGGGGACGTAAACACTGAAGCTTTCTTT.

This clonotype appeared many times. The rearrangement joins TRBV29-1 to TRBJ2-1; 7 nucleotides line up with TRBD1. Trimming took 5 bases from V and 2 from J; bases not matched to a gene: 6. CDR3 size: 14 residues. Germline V CDR1 and CDR2: SQVTM, ANQGSEA. The CDR3 reads CSVPTGTAYNEQFF. In nucleotides, the CDR3 is TGCAGCGTTCCCACCGGGACAGCCTACAATGAGCAGTTCTTC.

The rearrangement uses TRBV9 and TRBJ2-1, with a weak D call TRBD2 (6 bases). CDR3 length equals 16 residues. Trimming shortened V by 3 bases and J by 2 bases, and 15 bases separated the two germline ends. The germline CDR1 and CDR2 sequences are SGDLS and YYNGEE. The DNA for the CDR3 is TGTGCCAGCAGCGCGGGACTTAGAGACGCCTACAATGAGCAGTTCTTC. Residues: CASSAGLRDAYNEQFF.

This clonotype was seen more than once but under ten times. As DNA, the CDR3 is TGTGCCAGCTCACCGCAGGGTCCAGGGACTCTCTACGAGCAGTACGTC. As protein: CASSPQGPGTLYEQYV. V and J are TRBV18 and TRBJ2-7; TRBD2 is a possible D gene (6 bases). CDR1 is KGHSH and CDR2 is LQKENI in the germline V gene. The germline V and J ends were trimmed by 3 bases and 3 bases, with 18 bases remaining between them. The CDR3 sequence is 16 residues long.

This clonotype appeared a few times. The J gene is TRBJ1-2, the V gene TRBV3-1, with a possible D match to TRBD1 (5 bases). CDR3 length equals 13 residues. Trimming pared 1 base from V and 7 bases from J, leaving 10 bases between. Germline V lookup: CDR1 LGHDT, CDR2 YNNKEL (reference sequence). CDR3 residues: CASSQVAGLGYTF. As DNA, the CDR3 is TGTGCCAGCAGCCAAGTCGCGGGGCTTGGCTACACCTTC.

This clonotype appeared once. A read error may be the cause here, since a much bigger clone is one base away. Given the absence of the conserved phenylalanine or tryptophan at the CDR3 end, a read error is likely. The chain recombines TRBV6-1 with TRBJ2-1, with 11 nucleotides matching TRBD2. V lost 6 bases to trimming and J lost 5 bases; unmatched junction nucleotides: 6. Germline V gene data show CDR1 as MNHNS and CDR2 as SASEGT. CDR3 length equals 15 residues. The DNA of the CDR3 is TGTGCCAGCAGGTTTAGCGGGAGGGCCGACAATGAGCAGTTCTTG. It encodes CASRFSGRADNEQFL.

The chain uses TRBV11-2 and TRBJ2-7; 8 positions match TRBD1. The CDR3 runs to 15 residues. Germline V gives CDR1 SGHAT, CDR2 FQNNGV. Trimming took 4 bases from V and 4 from J; bases not matched to a gene: 9. The chain's CDR3 is CASSSSVTGDYEQYF. The CDR3, as DNA: TGTGCCAGCAGCTCCTCCGTGACAGGGGATTACGAGCAGTACTTC.

A few counts support this clonotype. V and J are TRBV5-4 and TRBJ2-4; D is possibly TRBD2 (7 bases). The CDR3 contains 18 residues. The germline V gene encodes CDR1 SGHNT and CDR2 YYREEE (reference sequence). Trimming left V 4 bases short and J 0 bases short, with 20 bases between. Written as DNA, the CDR3 is TGTGCCAGCAGCCCTAGGGGGGGGGACGCGGTAGCCAAAAACATTCAGTACTTC. Translated, it gives CASSPRGGDAVAKNIQYF. The whole variable domain, filled in from reference TRBV5-4 and TRBJ2-4, reads ETGVTQSPTHLIKTRGQQVTLRCSSQSGHNTVSWYQQALGQGPQFIFQYYREEENGRGNFPPRFSGLQFPNYSSELNVNALELDDSALYLCASSPRGGDAVAKNIQYFGAGTRLSVL.

This clonotype was observed at least ten times. CDR3 bases: TGTGCCTGGAGCCCCCGATGGATGAGGGACAATGAGCAGTTCTTC. This sequence encodes CAWSPRWMRDNEQFF. V and J are TRBV30 and TRBJ2-1; a possible D gene is TRBD2 (5 bases). V dropped 3 bases and J dropped 5 bases, with 17 bases sitting between them. The CDR3 runs to 15 residues. Looked up from germline, CDR1 is GTSNPN and CDR2 is SVGIG (reference sequence).

This clonotype was counted between two and nine times. The chain combines TRBV6-5 with TRBJ1-3; no clear D gene. Germline V gene lookup returns CDR1 MNHEY and CDR2 SVGAGI. The CDR3 contains 16 residues. V lost 0 bases to trimming and J lost 4 bases, with 13 bases between them. Here the CDR3 DNA reads TGTGCCAGCAGTTACTCGGGAGGTACCGGCGGAAACACCATATATTTT. Protein: CASSYSGGTGGNTIYF.

The chain combines TRBV13 with TRBJ1-4; D is perhaps TRBD1 (6 bases). The germline V gene has CDR1 PRHDT and CDR2 FYEKMQ (reference sequence). This CDR3 comprises 14 residues. Between the trimmed V and J ends, which lost 2 bases and 7 bases, there was a span of 11 bases. The CDR3 spells CASSLRGGSEKLFF. CDR3 DNA: TGTGCCAGCAGCTTACGAGGGGGAAGTGAAAAACTGTTTTTT.

This clonotype showed up just a few times. The V gene is TRBV6-1, the J gene TRBJ1-2; D possibly corresponds to TRBD1 (6 bases). The germline gives CDR1 MNHNS, CDR2 SASEGT. V dropped 5 bases and J dropped 4 bases, with 14 bases sitting between them. CDR3 size: 14 residues. The chain's CDR3 is CASSKGGERYGYTF. For the CDR3, the DNA is TGTGCCAGCAGTAAAGGGGGTGAGCGCTATGGCTACACCTTC.

This clonotype has just a few counts. The chain combines TRBV3-1 with TRBJ1-3; D call uncertain. Germline lookup yields CDR1 LGHDT and CDR2 YNNKEL (reference sequence). There are 15 residues in the CDR3. Between the trimmed V and J ends, which lost 1 base and 2 bases, there was a span of 9 bases. The CDR3, as DNA: TGTGCCAGCAGCCAAGTGCGCGGGGCTGGAAACACCATATATTTT. It specifies CASSQVRGAGNTIYF.

A note on this clonotype: This may stem from a read error, because a much larger clone lies one nucleotide away. The chain joins TRBV7-2 to TRBJ2-7; D is possibly TRBD1 (5 bases). The germline V gene encodes CDR1 SGHTA and CDR2 FQGNSA. V was trimmed by 5 bases and J by 3 bases, leaving 11 bases between them. The CDR3 is made up of 13 amino acids. CDR3 region: CASSVRQSYEQYF. The CDR3 region has the DNA TGTGCCAGCAGCGTCCGACAGAGCTACGAGCAGTACTTC. The whole variable domain, filled in from reference TRBV7-2 and TRBJ2-7, reads GAGVSQSPSNKVTEKGKDVELRCDPISGHTALYWYRQSLGQGLEFLIYFQGNSAPDKSGLPSDRFSAERTGGSVSTLTIQRTQQEDSAVYLCASSVRQSYEQYFGPGTRLTVT.

The rearrangement joins TRBV7-2 to TRBJ2-3, with D perhaps matching TRBD1 or TRBD2 (5 bases each). CDR1 and CDR2 from the germline V gene are SGHTA and FQGNSA. CDR3 size: 15 residues. The V end was cut by 5 bases, the J end by 2 bases, with 14 bases between. The CDR3 DNA reads as TGTGCCAGCAGCCCTCAGGGAGAACCCACAGATACGCAGTATTTT. As protein: CASSPQGEPTDTQYF.

A word on this clonotype: At one end, the junction sequence differs from germline, possibly due to a read error. The rearrangement joins TRBV20-1 to TRBJ1-2; 9 bases are a match to TRBD1. CDR3 length: 12 residues. Per the germline V gene, CDR1 is DFQATT and CDR2 is SNEGSKA (reference sequence). The chain's CDR3 is CSARTGQGRTAF. CDR3 in DNA: TGCAGTGCTAGAACGGGACAGGGAAGGACCGCCTTC.

V is TRBV9 and J is TRBJ2-1; 7 bases align to TRBD1. This CDR3 is built from 17 residues. V gave up 1 base and J gave up 3 bases; unmatched junction bases: 10. Germline loops: CDR1 SGDLS, CDR2 YYNGEE. In DNA form, the CDR3 reads TGTGCCAGCAGCGTATCCCCCGGACAGGTCTTCTACAATGAGCAGTTCTTC. Translated: CASSVSPGQVFYNEQFF. Full variable domain (missing parts from reference TRBV9 and TRBJ2-1): DSGVTQTPKHLITATGQRVTLRCSPRSGDLSVYWYQQSLDQGLQFLIQYYNGEERAKGNILERFSAQQFPDLHSELNLSSLELGDSALYFCASSVSPGQVFYNEQFFGPGTRLTVL.

In its sample, this clonotype was seen many times. The chain recombines TRBV28 with TRBJ2-7; D is perhaps TRBD1 (6 bases). V was cut by 6 bases and J by 1 base, with 10 bases left in between. This CDR3 is built from 13 residues. Germline V gene lookup returns CDR1 MDHEN and CDR2 SYDVKM. The CDR3 nucleotides are TGTGCCAGCAGGGGGACATTTTCCTACGAGCAGTACTTC. Translating it yields CASRGTFSYEQYF.

There are a few counts of this clonotype. The rearrangement joins TRBV7-9 to TRBJ2-7; maybe TRBD1 (6 bases). This CDR3 has 14 amino acids. The V and J ends lost 4 bases and 2 bases respectively, with 12 bases between them. Per the germline V gene, CDR1 is SEHNR and CDR2 is FQNEAQ (reference sequence). CDR3 bases: TGTGCCAGCAGCTACCTGACAGGCACCTACGAGCAGTACTTC. Translating it yields CASSYLTGTYEQYF.

This clonotype turned up a few times. This chain links TRBV6-1 with TRBJ2-3; 7 nucleotides match TRBD2. Germline-derived CDR1 and CDR2 are MNHNS and SASEGT. Trimming removed 6 bases from V and 7 bases from J; junction bases left unmatched: 7. The CDR3 covers 13 residues. Written as DNA, the CDR3 is TGTGCCAGCAGGCTAGCGGCAGCCAATACGCAGTATTTT. This gives the protein CASRLAAANTQYF.

The V gene is TRBV28, the J gene TRBJ1-2; D is possibly TRBD1 (5 bases). The germline gives CDR1 MDHEN, CDR2 SYDVKM. Between the trimmed V and J ends, which lost 8 bases and 1 base, there was a span of 17 bases. The CDR3 runs 15 residues. This CDR3 is CASEGGAAHNYGYTF. CDR3 bases: TGTGCCAGCGAGGGCGGGGCAGCCCATAACTATGGCTACACCTTC.

This clonotype was picked up one time. Sequence at one end of the junction differs from germline and may be a read error. The chain recombines TRBV4-3 with TRBJ2-3, with a possible D match to TRBD2 (6 bases). The CDR3 loop spans 19 amino acids. CDR1 is LGHNA, CDR2 YSLEER, per germline. The CDR3 spells CASSLLSLGRVTSTATQYF. Written as DNA, the CDR3 is TGCGCCAGCAGCCTACTATCCCTCGGCAGGGTCACTAGCACAGCTACGCAGTATTTT.